This T cell receptor (beta chain) stems from a study of T-cell memory formation after mild COVID-19. Study details: The two donors had largely donor-specific TCR clusters. Notes on the study in general: Contracting CD4+ clones sat mainly in CM and EM; CD8+ in EMRA. CD4/CD8 balance held among clones contracting day 15 to 85, and later expanders leaned CD4+.

MiXCR, applied by TCRdb to the 5' RACE reads, yields one record per CDR3 protein. Of about 400,000 distinct CDR3 sequences in the sample, 15% to 20% are singletons; the top ten hold 20% to 25%. This clonotype was detected only a few times. Antigen unknown. The TCR originated in a man between 18 and 29 years old who had mild COVID-19 (a few samples of this study predate the infection). Cell type and time point are not known. Input material: PBMCs or a T cell subset sorted from them (not recorded which).

CDR3 coding DNA: TGTGCCAGCAGCTGGAACATGGGTAGGAACACTGAAGCTTTCTTT. Amino acid sequence: CASSWNMGRNTEAFF. The chain recombines TRBV5-6 with TRBJ1-1; D gene uncertain. Germline CDR1 and CDR2: SGHDT and YYEEEE. This CDR3 is 15 amino acids long. Trimming removed 3 bases from V and 1 base from J, with 13 bases in between.